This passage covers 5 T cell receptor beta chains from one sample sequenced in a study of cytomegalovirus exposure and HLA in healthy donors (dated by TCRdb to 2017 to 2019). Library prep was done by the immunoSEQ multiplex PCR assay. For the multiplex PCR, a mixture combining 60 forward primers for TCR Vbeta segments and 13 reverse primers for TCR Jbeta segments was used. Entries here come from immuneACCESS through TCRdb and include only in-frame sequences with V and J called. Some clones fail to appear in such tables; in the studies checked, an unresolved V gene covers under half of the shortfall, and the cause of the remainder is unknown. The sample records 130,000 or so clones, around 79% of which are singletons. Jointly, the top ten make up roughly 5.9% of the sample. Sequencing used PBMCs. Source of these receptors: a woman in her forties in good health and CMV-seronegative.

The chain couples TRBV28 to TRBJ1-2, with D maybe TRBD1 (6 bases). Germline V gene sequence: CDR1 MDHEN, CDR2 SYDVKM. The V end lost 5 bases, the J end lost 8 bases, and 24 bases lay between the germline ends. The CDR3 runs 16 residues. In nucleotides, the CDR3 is TGTGCCAGCAGTCCCCCGACGACAGGAGCCTTTGTCGGCTACACCTTC. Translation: CASSPPTTGAFVGYTF.

CDR3 amino acids: CASSLGGALGSPLHF. The DNA of the CDR3 is TGCGCCAGCAGCTTGGGAGGCGCTTTGGGTTCACCCCTCCACTTT. The rearrangement uses TRBV5-1 and TRBJ1-6; D remains unclear. Trimming took 0 bases from V and 9 from J, leaving 13 bases between them. The CDR3 length is 15 residues. Germline CDR1 reads SGHRS; CDR2 reads YFSETQ.

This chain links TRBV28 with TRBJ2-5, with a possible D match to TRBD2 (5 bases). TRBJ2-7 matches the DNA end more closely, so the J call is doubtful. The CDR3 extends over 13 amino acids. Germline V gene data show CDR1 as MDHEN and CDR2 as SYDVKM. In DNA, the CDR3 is TGTGCCAGCAGTGCCCCCGGACTCTACGAGCAGTACTTC. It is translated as CASSAPGLYEQYF.

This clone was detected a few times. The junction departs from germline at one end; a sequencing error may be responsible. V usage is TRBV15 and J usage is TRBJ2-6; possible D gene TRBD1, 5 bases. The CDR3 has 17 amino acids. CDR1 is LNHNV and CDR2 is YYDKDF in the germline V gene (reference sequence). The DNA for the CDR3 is TGTGCCACCAGCAGAGAAGTAATGCACTCTGGGGCCAACGGCCTGACTTTC. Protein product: CATSREVMHSGANGLTF.

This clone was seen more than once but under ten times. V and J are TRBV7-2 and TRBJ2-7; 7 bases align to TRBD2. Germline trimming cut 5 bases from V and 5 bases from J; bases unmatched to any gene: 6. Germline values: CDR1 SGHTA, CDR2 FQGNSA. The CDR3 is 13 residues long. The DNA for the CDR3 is TGTGCCAGCAGCACGCGGCGGGAGAACGAGCAGTACTTC. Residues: CASSTRRENEQYF.